These 12 T cell receptor beta chains came from one sample sequenced in a study of blood T cell repertoires in COVID-19. Clones were read by immunoSEQ multiplex PCR, and TCRdb kept only the in-frame ones, dropping some. Here the sample spans some 180,000 clones, 70% to 90% being singletons. The source material was peripheral blood. All receptors come from a man aged 50 to 60 with COVID-19, enrolled during active disease.

The V and J genes are TRBV7-3 and TRBJ2-5, with 15 bases that match TRBD2. The germline CDR1 and CDR2 sequences are SGHTA and FQGTGA. With 6 bases clipped from V and 4 bases from J, the junction kept 3 bases outside the gene matches. The CDR3 is 15 residues long. The CDR3 bases are TGTGCCAGCAGACCGGGACTAGCGGGAGGAGAGACCCAGTACTTC. Its translation is CASRPGLAGGETQYF.

V and J are TRBV30 and TRBJ2-2; 8 positions match TRBD1. This CDR3 is built from 15 residues. Trimming cost V 4 bases and J 3 bases; bases outside gene matches: 7. Germline assignment: CDR1 GTSNPN and CDR2 SVGIG (reference sequence). The CDR3 here is CAWTLDRADTGELFF. CDR3 nucleotides: TGTGCCTGGACCCTGGACAGGGCCGACACCGGGGAGCTGTTTTTT. Combining the CDR3 with reference TRBV30 and TRBJ2-2 gives the whole variable domain SQTIHQWPATLVQPVGSPLSLECTVEGTSNPNLYWYRQAAGRGLQLLFYSVGIGQISSEVPQNLSASRPQDRQFILSSKKLLLSDSGFYLCAWTLDRADTGELFFGEGSRLTVL.

The chain employs TRBV19 and TRBJ2-5; 8 nucleotides match TRBD1. The V segment lost 1 base and the J segment 7 bases; nucleotides outside the gene matches: 8. The CDR3 consists of 15 residues. CDR1 is LNHDA and CDR2 is SQIVND in the germline V gene (reference sequence). CDR3 amino acids: CASSIGTGSFVTQYF. The CDR3 DNA reads as TGTGCCAGTAGTATAGGGACAGGGTCTTTTGTGACCCAGTACTTC.

The chain couples TRBV5-1 to TRBJ1-1; 8 bases agree with TRBD1. The CDR3 consists of 14 residues. The germline gives CDR1 SGHRS, CDR2 YFSETQ. V gave up 6 bases and J gave up 3 bases; unmatched junction bases: 7. The CDR3 DNA follows: TGCGCCAGCACCGTACAGGGGGAGGACACTGAAGCTTTCTTT. This translates into CASTVQGEDTEAFF.

This clone has a handful of counts. This chain links TRBV7-9 with TRBJ2-2, with TRBD2 as a possible D gene (6 bases). The CDR3 contains 15 residues. Trimming removed 8 bases from V and 4 bases from J, with 17 bases in between. The V gene's germline CDR1 is SEHNR and CDR2 FQNEAQ (reference sequence). The CDR3: CASGTGDVGTGELFF. The CDR3 nucleotides are TGTGCCAGCGGCACGGGGGATGTTGGCACCGGGGAGCTGTTTTTT.

The rearrangement uses TRBV7-9 and TRBJ1-1, with a tentative D call TRBD1 (6 bases). CDR1 is SEHNR and CDR2 is FQNEAQ in the germline V gene (reference sequence). The CDR3 spans 17 residues. Trimming cost V 3 bases and J 1 base, with 18 bases left between them. CDR3 loop: CASSFPADRPSNTEAFF. As DNA, the CDR3 is TGTGCCAGCAGCTTCCCGGCGGACAGACCATCGAACACTGAAGCTTTCTTT. The whole variable domain, filled in from reference TRBV7-9 and TRBJ1-1, reads DTGVSQNPRHKITKRGQNVTFRCDPISEHNRLYWYRQTLGQGPEFLTYFQNEAQLEKSRLLSDRFSAERPKGSFSTLEIQRTEQGDSAMYLCASSFPADRPSNTEAFFGQGTRLTVV.

The CDR3 DNA is TGTGCCAGCAGCGAAGGTAGCGGGGGGGCCCCCTACAATGAGCAGTTCTTC. It yields the protein CASSEGSGGAPYNEQFF. This sequence joins TRBV9 and TRBJ2-1, with 11 bases that match TRBD2. The CDR3 consists of 17 residues. The germline gives CDR1 SGDLS, CDR2 YYNGEE. V gave up 3 bases and J gave up 2 bases; unmatched junction bases: 7. Full variable domain (rest looked up from reference TRBV9 and TRBJ2-1): DSGVTQTPKHLITATGQRVTLRCSPRSGDLSVYWYQQSLDQGLQFLIQYYNGEERAKGNILERFSAQQFPDLHSELNLSSLELGDSALYFCASSEGSGGAPYNEQFFGPGTRLTVL.

This chain links TRBV2 with TRBJ2-1; 9 bases align to TRBD2. The length of the CDR3 is 15 residues. Germline loops: CDR1 SNHLY, CDR2 FYNNEI. The J segment lost 9 bases and the V segment lost 2 bases, leaving 8 bases of the junction unmatched. CDR3: CASSERASGIGEQFF. Written as DNA, the CDR3 is TGTGCCAGCAGTGAACGGGCTAGCGGGATAGGTGAGCAGTTCTTC.

The rearrangement links TRBV3-1 (or the pseudogene TRBV3-2) to TRBJ2-1; D is undetermined. This CDR3 comprises 12 residues. The germline V gene encodes CDR1 LGHDT and CDR2 YNNKEL (reference sequence). Trimming shortened V by 2 bases and J by 8 bases, and 7 bases separated the two germline ends. CDR3 in amino acids: CASSQRNYEQFF. CDR3 in DNA: TGTGCCAGCAGCCAACGTAATTATGAGCAGTTCTTC.

The chain is built from TRBV4-1 and TRBJ2-3; 11 nucleotides match TRBD2. The V gene end was trimmed by 2 bases and the J gene end by 1 base; junction bases not matched to a gene: 2. CDR3 length: 16 amino acids. The germline CDR1 and CDR2 sequences are MGHRA and YSYEKL. CDR3 DNA: TGCGCCAGCAGCCAACAGACTAGCGGGGGCACAGATACGCAGTATTTT. Amino acids: CASSQQTSGGTDTQYF.

The chain employs TRBV19 and TRBJ1-1; possible D gene TRBD1, 5 bases. Germline V CDR1 and CDR2: LNHDA, SQIVND (reference sequence). The CDR3 spans 13 residues. The germline V and J ends were trimmed by 7 bases and 8 bases, with 17 bases remaining between them. In nucleotides, the CDR3 is TGTGCCAGTACCCATCGGGGGACTTTCGAAGCTTTCTTT. Amino acids: CASTHRGTFEAFF.

This rearrangement joins TRBV3-1 (or the pseudogene TRBV3-2) to TRBJ2-7; 9 bases are a match to TRBD1. CDR3 length: 15 amino acids. The V segment lost 1 base and the J segment 6 bases; nucleotides outside the gene matches: 7. CDR1 and CDR2 from the germline V gene are LGHDT and YNNKEL (reference sequence). The CDR3 here is CASSQVRDRAGEQYF. The CDR3 nucleotides are TGTGCCAGCAGCCAAGTCCGGGACAGGGCCGGCGAGCAGTACTTC.